The rows below give T cell receptor beta chains drawn from one sample of a study of lymphopenia after photon versus proton radiotherapy. Data came from immunoSEQ multiplex PCR; TCRdb stores just in-frame clones and leaves some out. The sample lists some 16,000 clones, around 83% occurring once. The sequencing here drew on peripheral blood, taken from a patient treated with proton-based radiotherapy. Source of these receptors: a man between 65 and 79 years old with pancreatic cancer. Each CDR3 is given with its conserved first and last residue. The order of the fields is J gene, clone size, CDR3 length, D gene, V gene, CDR3 DNA, CDR3 protein. D genes are given only for firm matches. For some rows the clone size is stated as once, few or many, or as a class when expanded; others skip it.

>TRBJ2-7|-|15|TRBD2|TRBV5-1
TGCGCCAGCAGCCCGTTCCGGGGGGGTGAGTACGAGCAGTACTTC
CASSPFRGGEYEQYF
>TRBJ1-2|-|14|-|TRBV5-1
TGCGCCAGCAGCTTGGTTAGGGATCCCTATGGCTACACCTTC
CASSLVRDPYGYTF
>TRBJ2-3|once|15|TRBD1|TRBV2
TGTGCCAGCAGGGGCTACAGGGGTAACACAGATACGCAGTATTTT
CASRGYRGNTDTQYF
>TRBJ2-3|-|14|-|TRBV6-1
TGTGCCAGCAGTGAAGACAGGGCTCCAGATACGCAGTATTTT
CASSEDRAPDTQYF
>TRBJ2-1|-|13|-|TRBV29-1
TGCAGCGCCCTTCCCCCAGGGATCAATGAGCAGTTCTTC
CSALPPGINEQFF
>TRBJ2-7|-|15|-|TRBV11-2
TGTGCCAGCAGCTTAGAAGGAGGGGGGTCCTACGAGCAGTACTTC
CASSLEGGGSYEQYF
>TRBJ1-2|medium-sized|13|-|TRBV2
TGTGCCAGCAGTGAAGGGACCAACTATGGCTACACCTTC
CASSEGTNYGYTF
>TRBJ1-2|-|14|TRBD1|TRBV5-1
TGCGCCAGCAGCTTGGGACAGGGTAACTATGGCTACACCTTC
CASSLGQGNYGYTF
>TRBJ1-2|large|17|TRBD1|TRBV5-1
TGCGCCAGCAGCTTGCTTACGGACAGGGGGCGCTGGGGTGGCTACACCTTC
CASSLLTDRGRWGGYTF
>TRBJ1-2|-|15|TRBD1|TRBV2
TGTGCCAGCAGTGAAGGGAGGACAGGGGACTATGGCTACACCTTC
CASSEGRTGDYGYTF
>TRBJ1-6|few|16|TRBD1|TRBV7-9
TGTGCCAGCAGCCTCGGACAGGGTTTTTGGAATTCACCCCTCCACTTT
CASSLGQGFWNSPLHF
>TRBJ2-7|-|15|TRBD1|TRBV6-1
TGTGCCAGCAGTTCCCCCGGGACAGGGTTATACGAGCAGTACTTC
CASSSPGTGLYEQYF
>TRBJ1-2|-|14|-|TRBV2
TGTGCCAGTTTCGGGGACTCTAAACTATCTGGCTACACCTTC
CASFGDSKLSGYTF
>TRBJ2-7|-|11|-|TRBV6-6
TGTGCCAGCGGTAGCACCTACGAGCAGTACTTC
CASGSTYEQYF
>TRBJ2-2|-|13|-|TRBV5-1
TGCGCCAGCAGCTTGGGGTGGACCGGGGAGCTGTTTTTT
CASSLGWTGELFF
>TRBJ1-1|-|13|-|TRBV5-6
TGTGCCAGCGGTGGAGAATTAGGCACTGAAGCTTTCTTT
CASGGELGTEAFF
>TRBJ1-2|-|13|-|TRBV13
TGTGCCAGCAGCTTTCAGGGGACCTATGGCTACACCTTC
CASSFQGTYGYTF
>TRBJ1-1|once|14|-|TRBV9
TGTGCCAGCAGCGTAGCGCAGATGAACACTGAAGCTTTCTTT
CASSVAQMNTEAFF
>TRBJ1-1|-|15|TRBD1|TRBV5-1
TGCGCCAGCAGCTTGGTCCAGGGGGAGGGTCCTGAAGCTTTCTTT
CASSLVQGEGPEAFF
>TRBJ1-4|-|15|-|TRBV27
TGTGCCAGCAGATTGGACCGGGCAACTAATGAAAAACTGTTTTTT
CASRLDRATNEKLFF
>TRBJ1-2|-|14|-|TRBV15
TGTGCCACCAGCAGAGGAGGGGATGGCTATGGCTACACCTTC
CATSRGGDGYGYTF
>TRBJ1-1|-|13|-|TRBV7-9
TGTGCCAGCAGTTCGGCAGGGGCGAGGGAAGCTTTCTTT
CASSSAGAREAFF
>TRBJ2-5|-|17|TRBD2|TRBV4-2
TGTGCCAGCAGCCCCTGGGGGAGCGGGGGAAGGCGAGAGACCCAGTACTTC
CASSPWGSGGRRETQYF
>TRBJ2-3|few|15|TRBD2|TRBV7-8
TGTGCCAGCAGCTATCTAGCGGGTTACACAGATACGCAGTATTTT
CASSYLAGYTDTQYF
>TRBJ1-2|-|12|-|TRBV19
TGTGCCAGTAGGAACAGATACTATGGCTACACCTTC
CASRNRYYGYTF
>TRBJ2-7|-|13|-|TRBV6-1
TGTGCCAGCACCCGAAGGGGCTCCTACGAGCAGTACTTC
CASTRRGSYEQYF
>TRBJ1-1|-|16|-|TRBV4-1
TGCGCCAGCAGCCAAGGGGGGAGGGGGAAGTACACTGAAGCTTTCTTT
CASSQGGRGKYTEAFF
>TRBJ1-1|-|16|-|TRBV7-2
TGTGCCAGCAGCTTAGTGGAGGCACCCAGGAACACTGAAGCTTTCTTT
CASSLVEAPRNTEAFF
>TRBJ1-2|once|14|-|TRBV5-1
TGCGCCAGCAGCTCGTTGGGGGCTAACTATGGCTACACCTTC
CASSSLGANYGYTF
>TRBJ2-6|-|17|-|TRBV2
TGTGCCAGCAGTGAAGAGCCCTCGGGTCCTGGGGCCAACGTCCTGACTTTC
CASSEEPSGPGANVLTF
>TRBJ2-2|-|14|-|TRBV29-1
TGCAGCGTTGGTGCTAAGGGTCTAGCCGGGGAGCTGTTTTTT
CSVGAKGLAGELFF
>TRBJ1-5|-|15|-|TRBV11-2
TGTGCCAGCAGCCGCCTCGACGGTGGGAATCAGCCCCAGCATTTT
CASSRLDGGNQPQHF
>TRBJ2-7|few|15|-|TRBV7-7
TGTGCCAGCAACTCCTCTTTAGGGTTAGGCGACGAGCAGTACTTC
CASNSSLGLGDEQYF
>TRBJ2-1|-|18|-|TRBV10-1
TGCGCCAGCAGCCTCAAGGGTAACGTCCTAGGTTCCTACAATGAGCAGTTCTTC
CASSLKGNVLGSYNEQFF
>TRBJ1-5|-|14|TRBD1|TRBV18
TGTGCCAGCTCGAGGACAGGGCCGGGTCAGCCCCAGCATTTT
CASSRTGPGQPQHF
>TRBJ2-3|-|12|-|TRBV7-2
TGTGCCAGCAGCTCGCAAAGAAATACGCAGTATTTT
CASSSQRNTQYF
>TRBJ1-1|-|13|-|TRBV5-1
TGCGCCAGCAAAATCCAGGCTGGATCTGAAGCTTTCTTT
CASKIQAGSEAFF
>TRBJ2-7|-|12|-|TRBV11-2
TGTGCCAGCAGCTTAGCCAGCTACGAGCAGTACTTC
CASSLASYEQYF
>TRBJ1-1|-|13|-|TRBV7-7
TGTGCCAGCAGCTTTTCTTTGAACACTGAAGCTTTCTTT
CASSFSLNTEAFF
>TRBJ2-7|-|16|-|TRBV9
TGTGCCAGCAGCGTAGAGGACAGACCCTTATCCTACGAGCAGTACTTC
CASSVEDRPLSYEQYF
>TRBJ2-1|-|18|TRBD2|TRBV4-1
TGCGCCAGCAGCCAAGGCGGCCGGGCTAGCGGGAGGGGAAATGAGCAGTTCTTC
CASSQGGRASGRGNEQFF
>TRBJ1-6|once|15|-|TRBV19
TGTGCCAGTAGTAGCCGGGACACCTATAATTCACCCCTCCACTTT
CASSSRDTYNSPLHF
>TRBJ2-5|few|14|-|TRBV18
TGTGCCAGCTCACCTCAGTCGGGGAGGGAGACCCAGTACTTC
CASSPQSGRETQYF
>TRBJ1-2|-|15|-|TRBV2
TGTGCCAGCAGCCCTCTCCGCCAGGGGCCCTATGGCTACACCTTC
CASSPLRQGPYGYTF
>TRBJ2-7|-|19|-|TRBV19
TGTGCCAGTAGTATAAAGGCCGCGCTGGGGTCTCCGGAAGGGTACGAGCAGTACTTC
CASSIKAALGSPEGYEQYF
>TRBJ1-6|-|14|-|TRBV10-2
TGCGCCAGCAGTGAGTCAAACCGAAATTCACCCCTCCACTTT
CASSESNRNSPLHF
>TRBJ1-4|few|15|TRBD1|TRBV6-1
TGTGCCAGCAGTGACTCCGGGACAGGGTTTGAAAAACTGTTTTTT
CASSDSGTGFEKLFF
>TRBJ2-7|-|14|-|TRBV2
TGTGCCAGCAGTGAAGGAAGGGGGATGCACGAGCAGTACTTC
CASSEGRGMHEQYF
>TRBJ1-1|-|14|-|TRBV5-1
TGCGCCAGCAGCTTGGCACAGGGGAACACTGAAGCTTTCTTT
CASSLAQGNTEAFF
>TRBJ2-5|-|16|TRBD2|TRBV11-3
TGTGCCAGCACCCCCTCCGGGACTAGCGCTGAAGAGACCCAGTACTTC
CASTPSGTSAEETQYF
>TRBJ2-5|-|14|-|TRBV5-3
TGTGCCAGAAGCCCTGGGACGGCACAAGAGACCCAGTACTTC
CARSPGTAQETQYF
>TRBJ2-1|-|15|TRBD2|TRBV6-5
TGTGCCACGGCCCTCCAGCGGGGGAACTACAATGAGCAGTTCTTC
CATALQRGNYNEQFF
>TRBJ1-1|-|13|-|TRBV2
TGTGCCAGCAGGGCGGGACAGAACACTGAAGCTTTCTTT
CASRAGQNTEAFF
>TRBJ2-5|-|15|-|TRBV5-1
TGCGCCAGCAGTTCTTCCAGGGTTGTGAGGGAGACCCAGTACTTC
CASSSSRVVRETQYF